This T cell receptor beta chain emerged from a study of cytomegalovirus exposure and HLA in healthy donors. Study-level points and caveats: Being productive about 87% or about 30% of the time was typical of most TCR beta V segments in an earlier analysis. Several top significant clusters appeared, in a later analysis, to be linked to common viral pathogens.

Germline CDR1 GTSNPN, CDR2 SVGIG (reference sequence). J gave up 6 bases and V 4 bases, and 11 bases lay outside the gene matches. The CDR3 spans 15 residues. This clone has just one count. The antigen remains undetermined. Use of 60 Vbeta and 13 Jbeta primers characterized the PCR. Profiled with immunoSEQ multiplex PCR; TCRdb holds only in-frame clones, not every one. The sample includes roughly 150,000 clones, roughly 70% seen only once; the top ten take 2.5% to 3%. The clonotype comes from a woman aged 50 to 60 in good health and CMV-seropositive. V gene TRBV30 combines with J gene TRBJ2-1; 8 bases are shared with TRBD2. Sequenced: PBMCs. The CDR3 DNA is TGTGCCTGGACCCAACTAGCGGCCGCGGGCAATGAGCAGTTCTTC. As protein: CAWTQLAAAGNEQFF.